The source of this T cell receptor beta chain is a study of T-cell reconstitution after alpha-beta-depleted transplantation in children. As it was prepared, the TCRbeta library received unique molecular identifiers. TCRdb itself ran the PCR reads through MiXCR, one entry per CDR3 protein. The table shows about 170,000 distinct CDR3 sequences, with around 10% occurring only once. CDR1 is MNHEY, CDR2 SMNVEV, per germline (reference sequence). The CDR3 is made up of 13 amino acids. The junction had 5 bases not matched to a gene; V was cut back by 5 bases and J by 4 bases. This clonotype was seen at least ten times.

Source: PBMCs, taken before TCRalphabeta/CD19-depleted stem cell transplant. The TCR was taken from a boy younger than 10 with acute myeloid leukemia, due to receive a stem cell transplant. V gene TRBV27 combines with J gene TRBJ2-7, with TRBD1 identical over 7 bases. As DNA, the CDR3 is TGTGCCAGCAGTATGACAGGGCGGTACGAGCAGTACTTC. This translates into CASSMTGRYEQYF.